This section outlines one T cell receptor (beta chain) sequence together with its context. Its matching antigen is unknown. The CDR3 runs to 12 residues. Losses at the gene ends were 4 bases for V and 4 bases for J; bases not matched to a gene: 2. Germline V gives CDR1 SGHRS, CDR2 YFSETQ. This entry is derived from a study of OX40 agonist ivuxolimab in advanced cancers. Sequencing used immunoSEQ multiplex PCR; TCRdb keeps in-frame clones, though not all of them. This table has around 19,000 clones, 80% to 90% appearing once. Study findings and constraints: Fewer expanded clones were found on average in CD4+ than in CD8+ T cells.

This TCR derives from an adult with an advanced solid tumor such as melanoma, head and neck, liver or kidney cancer. The chain combines TRBV5-1 with TRBJ2-7, with 7 nucleotides matching TRBD1. The sequenced sample was CD4+ or CD8+ T cells sorted from blood, obtained in a trial of the OX40 agonist ivuxolimab. CDR3: CASSMTGYEQYF. CDR3 coding DNA: TGCGCCAGCAGCATGACAGGGTACGAGCAGTACTTC. Full variable domain (remainder filled in from reference TRBV5-1 and TRBJ2-7): KAGVTQTPRYLIKTRGQQVTLSCSPISGHRSVSWYQQTPGQGLQFLFEYFSETQRNKGNFPGRFSGRQFSNSRSEMNVSTLELGDSALYLCASSMTGYEQYFGPGTRLTVT.